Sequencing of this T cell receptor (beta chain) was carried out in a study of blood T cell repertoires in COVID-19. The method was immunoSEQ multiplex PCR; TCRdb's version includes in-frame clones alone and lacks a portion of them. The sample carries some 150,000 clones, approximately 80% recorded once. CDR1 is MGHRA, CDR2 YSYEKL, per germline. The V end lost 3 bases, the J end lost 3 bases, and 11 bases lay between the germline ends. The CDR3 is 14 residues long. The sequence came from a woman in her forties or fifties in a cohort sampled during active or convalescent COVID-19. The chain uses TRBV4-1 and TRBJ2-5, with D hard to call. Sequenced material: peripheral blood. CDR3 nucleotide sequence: TGCGCCAGCAGCCAGGAGACCGCTAAAGAGACCCAGTACTTC. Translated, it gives CASSQETAKETQYF.